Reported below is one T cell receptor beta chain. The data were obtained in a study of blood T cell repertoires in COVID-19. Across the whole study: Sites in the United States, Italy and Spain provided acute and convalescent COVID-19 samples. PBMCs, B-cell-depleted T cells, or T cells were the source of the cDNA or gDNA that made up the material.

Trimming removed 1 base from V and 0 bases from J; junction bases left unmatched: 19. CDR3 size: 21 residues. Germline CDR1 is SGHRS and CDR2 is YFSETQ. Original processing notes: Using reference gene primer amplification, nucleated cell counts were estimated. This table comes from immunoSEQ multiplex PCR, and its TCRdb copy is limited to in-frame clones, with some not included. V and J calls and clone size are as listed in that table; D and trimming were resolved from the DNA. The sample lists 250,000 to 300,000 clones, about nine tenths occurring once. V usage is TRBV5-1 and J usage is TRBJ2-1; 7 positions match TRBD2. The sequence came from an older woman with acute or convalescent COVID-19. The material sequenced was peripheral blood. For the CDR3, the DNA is TGCGCCAGCAGCTTGTTGGGGGGGTCTGCTCTCGTCGGTCCCTCCTACAATGAGCAGTTCTTC. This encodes CASSLLGGSALVGPSYNEQFF.